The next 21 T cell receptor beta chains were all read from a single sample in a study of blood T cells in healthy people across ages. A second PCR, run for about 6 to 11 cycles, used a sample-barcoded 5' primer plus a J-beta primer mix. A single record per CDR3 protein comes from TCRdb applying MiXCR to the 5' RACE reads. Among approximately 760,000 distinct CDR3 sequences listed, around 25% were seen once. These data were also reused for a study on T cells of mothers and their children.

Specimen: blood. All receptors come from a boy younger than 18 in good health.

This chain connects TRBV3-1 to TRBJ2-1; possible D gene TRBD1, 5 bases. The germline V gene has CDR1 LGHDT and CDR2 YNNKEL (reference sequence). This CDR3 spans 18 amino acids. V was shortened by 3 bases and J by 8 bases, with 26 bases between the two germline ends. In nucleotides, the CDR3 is TGTGCCAGCAGCCAGTCCCTCGCGTCAGGGTCCGGTGTGGATGAGCAGTTCTTC. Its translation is CASSQSLASGSGVDEQFF.

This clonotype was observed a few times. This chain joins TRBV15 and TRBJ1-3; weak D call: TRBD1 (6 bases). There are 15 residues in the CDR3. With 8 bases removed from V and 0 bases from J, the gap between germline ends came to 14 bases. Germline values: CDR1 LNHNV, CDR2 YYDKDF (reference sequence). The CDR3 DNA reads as TGTGCCACCCGGAGGACAGCGAGCTCTGGAAACACCATATATTTT. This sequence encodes CATRRTASSGNTIYF.

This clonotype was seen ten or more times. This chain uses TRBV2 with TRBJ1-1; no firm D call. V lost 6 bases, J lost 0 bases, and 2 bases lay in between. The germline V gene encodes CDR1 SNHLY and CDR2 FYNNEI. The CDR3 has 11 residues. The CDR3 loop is CASRLNTEAFF. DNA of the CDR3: TGTGCCAGCAGACTGAACACTGAAGCTTTCTTT.

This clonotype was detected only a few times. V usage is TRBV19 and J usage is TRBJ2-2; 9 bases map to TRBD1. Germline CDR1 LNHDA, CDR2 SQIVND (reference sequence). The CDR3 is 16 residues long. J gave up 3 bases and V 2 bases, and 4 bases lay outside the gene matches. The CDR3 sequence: CASSITYRGHTGELFF. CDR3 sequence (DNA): TGTGCCAGTAGTATAACCTACAGGGGGCACACCGGGGAGCTGTTTTTT.

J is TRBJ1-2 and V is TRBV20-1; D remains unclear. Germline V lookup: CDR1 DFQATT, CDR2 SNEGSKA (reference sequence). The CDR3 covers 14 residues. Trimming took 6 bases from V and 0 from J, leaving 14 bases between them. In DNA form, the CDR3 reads TGCAGTGCCCCCTCAGCTCTAGCTAACTATGGCTACACCTTC. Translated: CSAPSALANYGYTF.

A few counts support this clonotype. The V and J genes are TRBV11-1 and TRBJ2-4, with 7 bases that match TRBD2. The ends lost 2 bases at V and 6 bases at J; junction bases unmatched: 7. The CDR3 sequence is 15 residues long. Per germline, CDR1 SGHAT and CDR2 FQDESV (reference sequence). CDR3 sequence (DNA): TGTGCCAGCAGCTTATTTGGGGACTATAGAAACATTCAGTACTTC. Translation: CASSLFGDYRNIQYF. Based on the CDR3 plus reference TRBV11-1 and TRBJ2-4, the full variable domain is EAEVAQSPRYKITEKSQAVAFWCDPISGHATLYWYRQILGQGPELLVQFQDESVVDDSQLPKDRFSAERLKGVDSTLKIQPAELGDSAMYLCASSLFGDYRNIQYFGAGTRLSVL.

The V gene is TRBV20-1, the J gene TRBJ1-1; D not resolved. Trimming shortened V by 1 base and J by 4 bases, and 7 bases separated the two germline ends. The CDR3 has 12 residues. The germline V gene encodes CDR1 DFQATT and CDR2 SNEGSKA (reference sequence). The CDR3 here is CSARAGSTEAFF. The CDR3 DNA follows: TGCAGTGCTAGAGCGGGCAGCACTGAAGCTTTCTTT.

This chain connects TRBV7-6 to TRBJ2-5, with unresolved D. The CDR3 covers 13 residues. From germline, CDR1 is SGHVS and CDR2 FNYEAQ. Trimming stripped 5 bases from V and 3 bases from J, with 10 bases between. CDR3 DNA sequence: TGTGCCAGCAGCCTGACCCCGGAAGAGACCCAGTACTTC. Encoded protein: CASSLTPEETQYF.

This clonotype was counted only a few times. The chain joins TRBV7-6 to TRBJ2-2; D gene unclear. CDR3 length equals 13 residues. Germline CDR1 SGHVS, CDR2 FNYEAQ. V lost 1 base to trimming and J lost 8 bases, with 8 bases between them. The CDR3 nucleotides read TGTGCCAGCAGCTTAGGTTTCTGGGGGGAGCTGTTTTTT. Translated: CASSLGFWGELFF.

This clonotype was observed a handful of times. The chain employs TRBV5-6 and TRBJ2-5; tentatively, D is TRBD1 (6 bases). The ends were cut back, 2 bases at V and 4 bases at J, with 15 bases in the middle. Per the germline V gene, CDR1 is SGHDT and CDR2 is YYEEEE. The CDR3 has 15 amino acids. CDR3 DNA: TGTGCCAGCAGCTTCTCCCCAGGGGTAGGAGAGACCCAGTACTTC. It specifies CASSFSPGVGETQYF.

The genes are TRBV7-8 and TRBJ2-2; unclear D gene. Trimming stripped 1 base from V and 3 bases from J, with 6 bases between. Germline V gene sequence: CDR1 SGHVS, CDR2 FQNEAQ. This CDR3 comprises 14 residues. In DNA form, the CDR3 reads TGTGCCAGCAGCTTAGTTGAAGACACCGGGGAGCTGTTTTTT. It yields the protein CASSLVEDTGELFF.

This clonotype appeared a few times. CDR3 DNA sequence: TGCGCCAGCAGTGAAGAACTAGCGGGTTCCCAAGAGACCCAGTACTTC. It is translated as CASSEELAGSQETQYF. The rearrangement joins TRBV10-2 to TRBJ2-5; 9 bases line up with TRBD2. This CDR3 has 16 amino acids. The ends lost 3 bases at V and 1 base at J; junction bases unmatched: 6. Germline V gene data show CDR1 as WSHSY and CDR2 as SAAADI.

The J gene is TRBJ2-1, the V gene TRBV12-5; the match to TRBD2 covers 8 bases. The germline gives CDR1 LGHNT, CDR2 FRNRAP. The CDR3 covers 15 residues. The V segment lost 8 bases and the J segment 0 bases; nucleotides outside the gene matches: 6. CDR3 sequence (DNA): TGTGCTAGTCGACCGGGGGGGTACTCCTACAATGAGCAGTTCTTC. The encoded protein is CASRPGGYSYNEQFF.

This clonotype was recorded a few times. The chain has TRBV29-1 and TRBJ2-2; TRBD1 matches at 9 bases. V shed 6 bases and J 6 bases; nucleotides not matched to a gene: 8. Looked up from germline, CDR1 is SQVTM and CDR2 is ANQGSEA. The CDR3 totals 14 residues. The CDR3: CSVRDREYSGELFF. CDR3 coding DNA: TGCAGCGTCCGGGACAGGGAGTATTCCGGGGAGCTGTTTTTT.

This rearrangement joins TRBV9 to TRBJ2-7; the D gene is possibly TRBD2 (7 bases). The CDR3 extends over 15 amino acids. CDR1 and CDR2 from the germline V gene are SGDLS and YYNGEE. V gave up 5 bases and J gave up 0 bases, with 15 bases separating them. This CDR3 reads CASSQGGGSSYEQYF. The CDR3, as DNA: TGTGCCAGCAGTCAAGGGGGGGGGAGCTCCTACGAGCAGTACTTC.

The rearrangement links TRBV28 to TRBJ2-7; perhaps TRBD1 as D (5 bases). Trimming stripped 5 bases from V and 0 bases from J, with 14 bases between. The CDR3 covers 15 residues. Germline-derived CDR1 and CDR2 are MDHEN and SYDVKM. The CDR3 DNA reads TGTGCCAGCAGTCCCGACAGTCCCCCCTCCTACGAGCAGTACTTC. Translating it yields CASSPDSPPSYEQYF.

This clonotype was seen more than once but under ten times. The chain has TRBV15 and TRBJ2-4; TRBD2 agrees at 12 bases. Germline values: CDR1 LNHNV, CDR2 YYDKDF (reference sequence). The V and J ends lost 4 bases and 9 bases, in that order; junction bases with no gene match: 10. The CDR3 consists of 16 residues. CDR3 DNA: TGTGCCACCAGCAACCGACTAGCGGGAGCATCGGGCATTCAGTACTTC. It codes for CATSNRLAGASGIQYF.

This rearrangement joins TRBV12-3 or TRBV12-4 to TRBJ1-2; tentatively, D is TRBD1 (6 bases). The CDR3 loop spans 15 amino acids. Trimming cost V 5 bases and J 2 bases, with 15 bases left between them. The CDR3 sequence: CASSPAGGENYGYTF. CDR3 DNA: TGTGCCAGCAGTCCTGCCGGGGGCGAGAACTATGGCTACACCTTC.

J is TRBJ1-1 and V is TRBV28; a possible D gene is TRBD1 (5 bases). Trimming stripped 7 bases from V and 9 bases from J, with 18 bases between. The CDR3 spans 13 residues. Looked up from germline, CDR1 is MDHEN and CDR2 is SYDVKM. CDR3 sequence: CASTVEGLGKAFF. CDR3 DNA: TGTGCCAGCACCGTAGAGGGGTTAGGGAAAGCTTTCTTT.

CDR3 in DNA: TGTGCCAGCAGGAGGACTAGCGGGGAAGCCGGGGAGCTGTTTTTT. Translation gives CASRRTSGEAGELFF. The chain recombines TRBV12-3 or TRBV12-4 with TRBJ2-2, with 12 bases aligning to TRBD2. V was pared by 6 bases and J by 6 bases, with 5 bases of the junction left unmatched. The CDR3 runs 15 residues.

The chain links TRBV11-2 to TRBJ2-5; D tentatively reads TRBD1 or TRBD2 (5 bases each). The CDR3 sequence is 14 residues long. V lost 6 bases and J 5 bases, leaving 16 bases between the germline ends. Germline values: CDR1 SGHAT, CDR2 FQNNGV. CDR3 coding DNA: TGTGCCAGCAGTCATGGGGACGGTGGGGAGACCCAGTACTTC. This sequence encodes CASSHGDGGETQYF.